This paragraph reports one T cell receptor beta chain. Its antigen remains unidentified. Per-nucleotide qualities are absent, and no much larger clonotype sits a single base away. The sample is drawn from a study of blood T cell repertoires in COVID-19 (TCRdb year 2020). For context, the study as a whole: Samples from collaborators originated in the United States, Italy and Spain and spanned both the acute and convalescent phases of COVID-19. A de-identified subject ID, COVID-19 status, age in years and sex were almost always included in the sample metadata. The material from the prospective study consisted of cDNA or gDNA derived from T cells, B-cell-depleted T cells, or PBMCs. The repertoires were made available in a free public database intended to serve as a resource for research on the immune response to SARS-CoV-2. The samples were drawn from two sources: the first 160 participants of the ongoing ImmuneRACE study, and 950 to 1,500 subjects contributed by 6 global collaborators. HLA class I and class II types, where available, came from metadata supplied by the sample provider rather than from assay-based typing. Deeply sampled blood TCRbeta repertoires from subjects exposed to, actively infected with, or recovered from COVID-19 were included in the dataset.

TCRbeta CDR3 regions were amplified from genomic DNA using the immunoSEQ Assay, a bias-controlled multiplex PCR. In the original analysis: Within the assay, amplification of reference gene primers was used to estimate how many nucleated cells each sample contained. Sequence reads were collapsed and filtered to measure the absolute abundance of every unique TCRbeta CDR3 rearrangement. For each sample, productive Simpson clonality was calculated by taking the square root of Simpson's diversity index across productive rearrangements. TCRdb stores this immuneACCESS table with in-frame sequences only. Part of the clones is absent; in the studies checked, under half of the shortfall reflects unresolved V genes, and no reason is known for the rest. D and trimming come from the DNA, and the V and J calls and clone size come from that table. Across this sample there are roughly 250,000 clones, with approximately 79% seen only once. The leading ten clones occupy around 4.1% of the sample.

V and J are truncated by 7 bases and 8 bases respectively, leaving an intervening sequence of 16 bases. From the cysteine up to the phenylalanine, the CDR3 has a length of 13 residues. Here the CDR3 DNA is all that survives: 39 bases in frame from base 1. CDR1 SGHAT and CDR2 FQNNGV are derived from the germline V gene. Each collaborating institution followed its own protocols to collect whole blood in K2EDTA tubes. Collaborator samples were shipped for TCRbeta analysis as frozen whole blood, isolated PBMCs, or DNA extracted from either sample type. General study outcomes and caveats: How much clinical and demographic metadata was included differed by source and by participant, and the metadata was provided uncurated.

The material sequenced was peripheral blood. The source of this sequence is a woman in her thirties or forties with active or convalescent COVID-19. This receptor chain uses TRBV11-2 and TRBJ2-3; TRBD2 is a weak D gene call, 6 bases matching. The CDR3 amino acid sequence is: CASNHRREVTQYF. The DNA sequence is given as TGTGCCAGCAACCACCGCAGGGAGGTTACGCAGTATTTT.